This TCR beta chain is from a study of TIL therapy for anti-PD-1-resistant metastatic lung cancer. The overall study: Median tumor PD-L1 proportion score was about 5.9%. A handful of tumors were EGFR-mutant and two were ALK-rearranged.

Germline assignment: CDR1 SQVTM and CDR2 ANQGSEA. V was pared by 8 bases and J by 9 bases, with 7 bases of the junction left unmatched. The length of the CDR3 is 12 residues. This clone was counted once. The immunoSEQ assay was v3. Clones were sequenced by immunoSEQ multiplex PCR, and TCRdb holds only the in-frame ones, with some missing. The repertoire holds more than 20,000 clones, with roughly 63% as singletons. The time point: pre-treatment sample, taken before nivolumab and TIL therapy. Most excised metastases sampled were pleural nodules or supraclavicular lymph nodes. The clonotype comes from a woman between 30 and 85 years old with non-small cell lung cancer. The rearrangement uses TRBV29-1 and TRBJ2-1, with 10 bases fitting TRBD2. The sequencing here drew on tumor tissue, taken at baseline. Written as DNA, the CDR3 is TGCAGCACAACTAGCGGGACGATTGAGCAGTTCTTC. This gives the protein CSTTSGTIEQFF.